Each of the 30 T cell receptor beta chains below was sequenced from the same sample in a study of early stage breast cancer tumors. Assay used: immunoSEQ multiplex PCR; TCRdb lists only in-frame clones, some missing. Of tens of thousands of clones listed, around 70% are singletons. Sequenced material: blood. Receptors were obtained from a person aged 45 to 60 with breast cancer.

The chain couples TRBV29-1 to TRBJ2-1, with a tentative D call TRBD2 (6 bases). This CDR3 spans 14 amino acids. V lost 7 bases to trimming and J lost 7 bases, with 20 bases between them. Germline-derived CDR1 and CDR2 are SQVTM and ANQGSEA. The CDR3 sequence is CSAFGASVTNEQFF. The CDR3, as DNA: TGCAGCGCCTTCGGGGCTAGCGTTACGAATGAGCAGTTCTTC.

This clone showed up just a few times. The chain links TRBV11-3 to TRBJ1-2, with unresolved D. The length of the CDR3 is 13 residues. Trimming left V 3 bases short and J 6 bases short, with 11 bases between. Per germline, CDR1 SGHNT and CDR2 YENEEA. Here the CDR3 reads CASSFRGKNGYTF. The CDR3 coding sequence is TGTGCCAGCAGCTTTAGAGGCAAGAATGGCTACACCTTC.

The chain combines TRBV11-2 with TRBJ1-2; D is unresolved. Germline assignment: CDR1 SGHAT and CDR2 FQNNGV. This CDR3 has 13 amino acids. Trimming took off 1 base at V and 6 bases at J, with 9 bases between the two ends. The CDR3 DNA is TGTGCCAGCAGCTTAGTTATCCCGGATGGCTACACCTTC. Encoded protein: CASSLVIPDGYTF.

The genes are TRBV27 and TRBJ2-1, with D tentatively TRBD2 (6 bases). The CDR3 spans 16 residues. V shed 4 bases and J shed 6 bases, with 19 bases lying between them. Looked up from germline, CDR1 is MNHEY and CDR2 is SMNVEV (reference sequence). This CDR3 is CASSSRYPRDFNEQFF. CDR3 nucleotide sequence: TGTGCCAGCAGTTCCCGGTACCCGCGGGACTTCAATGAGCAGTTCTTC.

This rearrangement joins TRBV14 to TRBJ2-5, with D perhaps matching TRBD2 (6 bases). Trimming took off 1 base at V and 2 bases at J, with 8 bases between the two ends. The CDR3 has 14 residues. Germline CDR1 SGHDN, CDR2 FVKESK. For the CDR3, the DNA is TGTGCCAGCAGCCAAGCCGGACTACAAGAGACCCAGTACTTC. As protein: CASSQAGLQETQYF.

This chain's CDR3 is CASRTRADTQYF. Here the CDR3 DNA reads TGTGCCAGCAGGACTAGGGCGGATACGCAGTATTTT. The chain joins TRBV6-1 to TRBJ2-3; D possibly corresponds to TRBD2 (6 bases). Trimming removed 6 bases from V and 6 bases from J, with 10 bases in between. The length of the CDR3 is 12 residues. Germline-derived CDR1 and CDR2 are MNHNS and SASEGT.

The V gene is TRBV4-3, the J gene TRBJ1-4, with D uncertain. The CDR3 consists of 16 residues. Germline-derived CDR1 and CDR2 are LGHNA and YSLEER. The germline V and J ends were trimmed by 0 bases and 0 bases, with 8 bases remaining between them. For the CDR3, the DNA is TGCGCCAGCAGCCAAGATCACGGTACAACTAATGAAAAACTGTTTTTT. Amino acids: CASSQDHGTTNEKLFF.

The genes are TRBV13 and TRBJ1-3; 8 bases align to TRBD1. Per germline, CDR1 PRHDT and CDR2 FYEKMQ (reference sequence). The CDR3 runs to 17 residues. The V segment lost 0 bases and the J segment 3 bases; nucleotides outside the gene matches: 7. The CDR3 spells CASSLGQGRGLGNTIYF. CDR3 DNA: TGTGCCAGCAGCTTAGGCCAGGGCAGGGGGCTTGGAAACACCATATATTTT.

This clone was observed a handful of times. The chain is built from TRBV5-1 and TRBJ2-1; a possible D gene is TRBD2 (6 bases). V lost 1 base to trimming and J lost 6 bases, with 14 bases between them. Germline CDR1 SGHRS, CDR2 YFSETQ. There are 15 residues in the CDR3. The CDR3 loop reads CASSLKGREINEQFF. For the CDR3, the DNA is TGCGCCAGCAGCTTGAAGGGTCGGGAGATCAATGAGCAGTTCTTC.

This clone was observed a handful of times. This chain links TRBV11-3 with TRBJ2-1, with D possibly TRBD1 on 6 matching bases. Deletions cut 8 bases from V and 4 bases from J, with 12 bases between. There are 13 residues in the CDR3. The germline V gene has CDR1 SGHNT and CDR2 YENEEA. CDR3 sequence reads: CASRGRGYNEQFF. CDR3 DNA sequence: TGTGCCAGCCGCGGCAGGGGTTACAATGAGCAGTTCTTC.

This chain links TRBV2 with TRBJ1-1, with 8 bases fitting TRBD1. This CDR3 comprises 14 residues. J gave up 7 bases and V 6 bases, and 10 bases lay outside the gene matches. Germline V gene sequence: CDR1 SNHLY, CDR2 FYNNEI. CDR3 DNA sequence: TGTGCCAGCAGCGGCAGGGGGCAATTCGGTGAAGCTTTCTTT. Protein product: CASSGRGQFGEAFF.

The rearrangement joins TRBV9 to TRBJ2-1, with D maybe TRBD1 (5 bases). V was trimmed by 3 bases and J by 10 bases, leaving 20 bases between them. Germline CDR1 SGDLS, CDR2 YYNGEE. The CDR3 runs 15 residues. CDR3 DNA sequence: TGTGCCAGCAGCGCGGCAGGGCGTAGGGCCAGCGAGCAGTTCTTC. Protein sequence: CASSAAGRRASEQFF.

The count of this clone is one. V and J are TRBV7-3 and TRBJ2-1; no reliable D call. Trimming stripped 1 base from V and 7 bases from J, with 17 bases between. This CDR3 has 16 amino acids. Per the germline V gene, CDR1 is SGHTA and CDR2 is FQGTGA. The CDR3 DNA is TGTGCCAGCAGCTTAATTCCGACCCCGAGGTCGAATGAGCAGTTCTTC. Its translation is CASSLIPTPRSNEQFF.

This clone was counted between two and nine times. The chain joins TRBV27 to TRBJ1-1; D is unclear. The CDR3 runs to 13 residues. The germline V and J ends were trimmed by 2 bases and 1 base, with 5 bases remaining between them. The germline V gene has CDR1 MNHEY and CDR2 SMNVEV (reference sequence). The DNA of the CDR3 is TGTGCCAGCAGTTTAACCAGGAACACTGAAGCTTTCTTT. The encoded protein is CASSLTRNTEAFF.

The rearrangement links TRBV4-3 to TRBJ2-1, with D perhaps matching TRBD2 (5 bases). Germline CDR1 and CDR2: LGHNA and YSLEER. The CDR3 totals 14 residues. V lost 0 bases and J lost 9, with 12 bases in between. The CDR3 DNA follows: TGCGCCAGCAGCCAAGATTCCGGGGTTGTTGAGCAGTTCTTC. Translated, it gives CASSQDSGVVEQFF.

V is TRBV19 and J is TRBJ2-5; 7 nucleotides match TRBD1. The CDR3 length is 17 residues. Germline V gives CDR1 LNHDA, CDR2 SQIVND (reference sequence). Trimming took 5 bases from V and 0 from J; bases not matched to a gene: 12. CDR3 loop: CASSLSHGTAYQETQYF. CDR3 nucleotides: TGTGCCAGTAGTCTCTCCCACGGGACAGCGTACCAAGAGACCCAGTACTTC.

The rearrangement uses TRBV7-2 and TRBJ1-6; TRBD1 matches at 10 bases. After removal of 4 bases from V and 4 bases from J, the junction contained 7 bases not matched to a gene. Germline V gene data show CDR1 as SGHTA and CDR2 as FQGNSA. The CDR3 is made up of 17 amino acids. The CDR3 DNA sequence: TGTGCCAGCAGCTCCCGGGACAGGGGTTCTTATAATTCACCCCTCCACTTT. Translating gives CASSSRDRGSYNSPLHF. Filled out from reference TRBV7-2 and TRBJ1-6, the complete variable domain reads GAGVSQSPSNKVTEKGKDVELRCDPISGHTALYWYRQSLGQGLEFLIYFQGNSAPDKSGLPSDRFSAERTGGSVSTLTIQRTQQEDSAVYLCASSSRDRGSYNSPLHFGNGTRLTVT.

This clone has a single count. CDR3 in amino acids: CASSFGGRAYNEQFF. The CDR3 DNA reads TGTGCCAGCAGTTTCGGCGGGAGGGCCTACAATGAGCAGTTCTTC. This chain links TRBV27 with TRBJ2-1; 9 bases map to TRBD2. Germline-derived CDR1 and CDR2 are MNHEY and SMNVEV (reference sequence). The ends lost 3 bases at V and 2 bases at J; junction bases unmatched: 2. CDR3 size: 15 residues.

A few counts support this clone. The chain links TRBV13 to TRBJ1-3; D is unresolved. V was clipped by 6 bases and J by 1 base, with 10 bases between them. This CDR3 has 14 amino acids. The germline gives CDR1 PRHDT, CDR2 FYEKMQ (reference sequence). The CDR3 DNA sequence: TGTGCCAGCAGTGAGGCTGATTCTGGAAACACCATATATTTT. Protein sequence: CASSEADSGNTIYF.

The V and J genes are TRBV2 and TRBJ1-1; TRBD1 might be the D (6 bases). Germline V lookup: CDR1 SNHLY, CDR2 FYNNEI. The CDR3 has 12 residues. The V end was cut by 8 bases, the J end by 6 bases, with 13 bases between. For the CDR3, the DNA is TGTGCCAGCGGCGACAGGCGGGCTGAAGCTTTCTTT. Residues: CASGDRRAEAFF.

The V and J genes are TRBV5-1 and TRBJ1-1, with 7 bases that match TRBD1. Germline V gives CDR1 SGHRS, CDR2 YFSETQ. The junction had 10 bases not matched to a gene; V was cut back by 4 bases and J by 1 base. This CDR3 contains 16 residues. This chain's CDR3 is CASSLIGQEPNTEAFF. The CDR3 DNA reads TGCGCCAGCAGCCTAATCGGACAGGAACCGAACACTGAAGCTTTCTTT.

The chain recombines TRBV7-8 with TRBJ1-2; 10 bases match TRBD1. Germline CDR1 SGHVS, CDR2 FQNEAQ. After removal of 7 bases from V and 6 bases from J, the junction contained 8 bases not matched to a gene. The CDR3 is made up of 14 amino acids. This CDR3 reads CASTLRTGGHGYTF. Here the CDR3 DNA reads TGTGCCAGCACCCTACGGACAGGGGGTCATGGCTACACCTTC.

The chain couples TRBV6-5 to TRBJ2-1; 11 bases match TRBD2. The CDR3 is made up of 15 amino acids. The V and J ends lost 6 bases and 3 bases, in that order; junction bases with no gene match: 4. Germline V lookup: CDR1 MNHEY, CDR2 SVGAGI. CDR3 nucleotides: TGTGCCAGCAGCTCGACTAGCGGGATCTACAATGAGCAGTTCTTC. Translated, it gives CASSSTSGIYNEQFF.

The CDR3 coding sequence is TGTGCCAGCAGCCCAGGACTAGCGGGCGCCACAGATACGCAGTATTTT. Its translation is CASSPGLAGATDTQYF. The gene calls are TRBV9 and TRBJ2-3; 11 nucleotides agree with TRBD2. V was pared by 4 bases and J by 2 bases, with 6 bases of the junction left unmatched. The CDR3 totals 16 residues. In germline, CDR1 is SGDLS, CDR2 YYNGEE.

J is TRBJ2-5 and V is TRBV7-9; D perhaps matches TRBD1 (6 bases). The CDR3 sequence is 13 residues long. Germline V CDR1 and CDR2: SEHNR, FQNEAQ (reference sequence). The V gene lost 5 bases and the J gene lost 6 bases, with 13 bases spanning the gap. The CDR3 sequence: CASSVARGQTQYF. The CDR3 DNA reads as TGTGCCAGCAGCGTGGCCAGGGGACAGACCCAGTACTTC. Full variable domain (remainder filled in from reference TRBV7-9 and TRBJ2-5): DTGVSQNPRHKITKRGQNVTFRCDPISEHNRLYWYRQTLGQGPEFLTYFQNEAQLEKSRLLSDRFSAERPKGSFSTLEIQRTEQGDSAMYLCASSVARGQTQYFGPGTRLLVL.

This chain connects TRBV6-6 to TRBJ2-1, with 7 bases matching TRBD1. Germline trimming cut 6 bases from V and 0 bases from J; bases unmatched to any gene: 2. Per germline, CDR1 MNHNY and CDR2 SVGAGI (reference sequence). This CDR3 region has 14 residues. DNA of the CDR3: TGTGCCAGCAGCCCAGGGGGCTCCTACAATGAGCAGTTCTTC. The encoded protein is CASSPGGSYNEQFF.

The chain uses TRBV23-1 and TRBJ2-7; 7 bases match TRBD1. TRBV23-1 is an open reading frame, and its role is uncertain. J lost 2 bases, V lost 4 bases, and 8 bases had no gene match. This CDR3 region has 15 residues. For the CDR3, the DNA is TGCGCCAGCAGTCGGCCGGACAGGCACACCTACGAGCAGTACGTC. This gives the protein CASSRPDRHTYEQYV.

This chain connects TRBV7-8 to TRBJ1-3; 8 bases map to TRBD1. V dropped 1 base and J dropped 1; count of bases not matched to a gene: 3. The germline V gene encodes CDR1 SGHVS and CDR2 FQNEAQ. This CDR3 region has 16 residues. CDR3 nucleotide sequence: TGTGCCAGCAGCTTAGGGTACAGGGGGTCTGGAAACACCATATATTTT. Residues: CASSLGYRGSGNTIYF.

The chain has TRBV7-8 and TRBJ2-2; 7 bases are shared with TRBD2. The CDR3 runs to 15 residues. V shed 2 bases and J 5 bases; nucleotides not matched to a gene: 5. Germline V lookup: CDR1 SGHVS, CDR2 FQNEAQ. The chain's CDR3 is CASSLKREFTGELFF. For the CDR3, the DNA is TGTGCCAGCAGCTTAAAGCGGGAATTTACCGGGGAGCTGTTTTTT.

This rearrangement joins TRBV5-1 to TRBJ2-2, with TRBD1 matching 8 bases. The CDR3 contains 14 residues. V lost 0 bases, J lost 6 bases, and 1 base stayed unmatched. The V gene's germline CDR1 is SGHRS and CDR2 YFSETQ. CDR3 DNA sequence: TGCGCCAGCAGCTTGGGGACAGGGTCCGGGGAGCTGTTTTTT. Protein product: CASSLGTGSGELFF.